This T cell receptor (beta chain) emerged from a study of shared clonotypes between healthy human individuals. Whole-study results and caveats: Tissues were not sampled, only blood, and their repertoires likely differ.

Of note for this clone: The target antigen is unknown.

This CDR3 spans 17 amino acids. J lost 2 bases, V lost 3 bases, and 7 bases had no gene match. From germline, CDR1 is KGHSH and CDR2 LQKENI. Each cell subset's genomic DNA was divided evenly among several immunoSEQ plates. TCRdb's copy holds only in-frame clones and misses some; the assay was immunoSEQ multiplex PCR. The sample includes around 2,000,000 clones, over 85% of them seen just once. The chain uses TRBV18 and TRBJ2-7; 13 bases line up with TRBD2. This receptor was identified in a man between 18 and 29 years old in good health. The specimen was naive CD4+ T cells sorted from blood. Subset noted: CD45RA+ positively selected. The CDR3 protein is CASSPSPLAGGTYEQYF. The CDR3 DNA reads as TGTGCCAGCTCACCCTCTCCACTAGCGGGGGGGACCTACGAGCAGTACTTC.